The text below deals with one T cell receptor (beta chain). Its antigen is currently unknown. Germline assignment: CDR1 SGHDT and CDR2 YYEEEE. CDR3 length: 14 residues. Trimming stripped 2 bases from V and 7 bases from J, with 12 bases between. This entry is derived from a study of identifying expanded T cells in peripheral blood. General study results and limits: Technical replicates showed around 1.2 changed clones; roughly two weeks 15 to 20; four weeks 19. Clone count variance between roughly 2-week samples rose with total template count.

Sequencing was performed with immunoSEQ multiplex PCR; in TCRdb, only in-frame clones are kept and a portion is missing. The data show about 82,000 clones, 85% to 90% seen once. Healthy donors had no documented immune events, such as infections, while sampled. The clonotype was recovered from a person aged 18 to 69 in good health. Sequencing was carried out using blood. V and J are TRBV5-6 and TRBJ1-4; D is undetermined. CDR3 nucleotides: TGTGCCAGCAGCTTCCCAGGTTCGGGTGAAAAACTGTTTTTT. This codes for CASSFPGSGEKLFF.